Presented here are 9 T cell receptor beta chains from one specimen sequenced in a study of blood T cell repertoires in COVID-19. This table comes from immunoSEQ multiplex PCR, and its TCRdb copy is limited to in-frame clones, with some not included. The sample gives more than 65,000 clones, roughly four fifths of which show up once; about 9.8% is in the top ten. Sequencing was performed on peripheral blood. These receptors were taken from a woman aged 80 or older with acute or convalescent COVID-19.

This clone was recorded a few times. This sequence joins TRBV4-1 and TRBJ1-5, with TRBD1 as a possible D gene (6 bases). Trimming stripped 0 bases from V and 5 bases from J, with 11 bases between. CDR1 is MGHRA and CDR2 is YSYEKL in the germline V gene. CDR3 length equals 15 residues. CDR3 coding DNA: TGCGCCAGCAGCCAAGATGTGGACAGTTATCAGCCCCAGCATTTT. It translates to CASSQDVDSYQPQHF.

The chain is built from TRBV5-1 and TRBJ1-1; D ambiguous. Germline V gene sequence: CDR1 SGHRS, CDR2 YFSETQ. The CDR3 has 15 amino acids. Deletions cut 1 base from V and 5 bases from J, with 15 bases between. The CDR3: CASSLNGLSGTEAFF. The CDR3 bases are TGCGCCAGCAGCTTGAATGGGCTCTCGGGAACTGAAGCTTTCTTT.

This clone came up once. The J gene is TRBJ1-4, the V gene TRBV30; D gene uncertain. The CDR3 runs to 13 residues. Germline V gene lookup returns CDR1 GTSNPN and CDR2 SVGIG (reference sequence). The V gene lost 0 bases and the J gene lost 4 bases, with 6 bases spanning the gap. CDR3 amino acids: CAWSVRHNEKLFF. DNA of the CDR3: TGTGCCTGGAGTGTCAGGCATAATGAAAAACTGTTTTTT. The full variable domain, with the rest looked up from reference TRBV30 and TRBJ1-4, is SQTIHQWPATLVQPVGSPLSLECTVEGTSNPNLYWYRQAAGRGLQLLFYSVGIGQISSEVPQNLSASRPQDRQFILSSKKLLLSDSGFYLCAWSVRHNEKLFFGSGTQLSVL.

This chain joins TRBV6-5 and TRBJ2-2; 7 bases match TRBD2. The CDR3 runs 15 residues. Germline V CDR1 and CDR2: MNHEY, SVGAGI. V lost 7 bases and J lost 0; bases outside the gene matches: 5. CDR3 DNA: TGTGCCAGCACCATCGGGGGGACGAACACCGGGGAGCTGTTTTTT. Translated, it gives CASTIGGTNTGELFF.

CDR3 protein: CASSQDGRGSQPQHF. The CDR3 DNA is TGTGCCAGCAGCCAAGATGGGAGGGGAAGTCAGCCCCAGCATTTT. The V gene is TRBV4-2, the J gene TRBJ1-5; possibly TRBD1 for D (5 bases). The ends were cut back, 0 bases at V and 6 bases at J, with 12 bases in the middle. This CDR3 has 15 amino acids. Germline V gene data show CDR1 as LGHNA and CDR2 as YNFKEQ.

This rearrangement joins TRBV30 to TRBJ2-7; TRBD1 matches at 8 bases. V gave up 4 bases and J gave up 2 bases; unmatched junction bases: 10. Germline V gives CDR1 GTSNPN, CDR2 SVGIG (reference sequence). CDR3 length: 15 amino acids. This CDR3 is CAWKRETGVPYEQYF. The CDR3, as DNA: TGTGCCTGGAAACGAGAGACAGGGGTACCCTACGAGCAGTACTTC.

This chain's CDR3 is CASSTRGGSGREQFF. The DNA for the CDR3 is TGTGCCAGCAGCACGCGGGGGGGCTCGGGAAGAGAGCAGTTCTTC. V and J are TRBV9 and TRBJ2-1; 9 positions match TRBD2. This CDR3 region has 15 residues. The germline V gene encodes CDR1 SGDLS and CDR2 YYNGEE. V was pared by 4 bases and J by 10 bases, with 12 bases of the junction left unmatched.

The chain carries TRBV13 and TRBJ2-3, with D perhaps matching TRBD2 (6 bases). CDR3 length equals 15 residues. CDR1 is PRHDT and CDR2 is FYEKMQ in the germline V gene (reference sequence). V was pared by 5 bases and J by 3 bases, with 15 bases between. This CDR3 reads CASSGGDGMTDTQYF. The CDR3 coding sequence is TGTGCCAGCAGCGGAGGGGATGGCATGACAGATACGCAGTATTTT.

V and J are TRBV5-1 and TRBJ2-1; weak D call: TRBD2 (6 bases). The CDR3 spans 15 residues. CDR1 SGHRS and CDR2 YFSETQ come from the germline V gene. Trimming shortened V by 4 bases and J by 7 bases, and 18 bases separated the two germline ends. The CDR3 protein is CASSPTSGVENEQFF. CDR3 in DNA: TGCGCCAGCAGCCCGACGTCGGGGGTTGAGAATGAGCAGTTCTTC. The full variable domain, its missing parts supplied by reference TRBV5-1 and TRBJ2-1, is KAGVTQTPRYLIKTRGQQVTLSCSPISGHRSVSWYQQTPGQGLQFLFEYFSETQRNKGNFPGRFSGRQFSNSRSEMNVSTLELGDSALYLCASSPTSGVENEQFFGPGTRLTVL.